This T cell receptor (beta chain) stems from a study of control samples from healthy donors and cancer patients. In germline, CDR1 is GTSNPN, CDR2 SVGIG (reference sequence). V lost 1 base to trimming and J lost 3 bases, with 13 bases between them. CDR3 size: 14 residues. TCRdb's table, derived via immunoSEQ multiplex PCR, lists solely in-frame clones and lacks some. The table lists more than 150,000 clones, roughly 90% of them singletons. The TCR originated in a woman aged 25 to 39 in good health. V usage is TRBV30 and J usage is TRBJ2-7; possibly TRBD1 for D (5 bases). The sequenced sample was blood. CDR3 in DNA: TGTGCCTGGAGTGAATTAACAGGATTCTACGAGCAGTACTTC. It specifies CAWSELTGFYEQYF.